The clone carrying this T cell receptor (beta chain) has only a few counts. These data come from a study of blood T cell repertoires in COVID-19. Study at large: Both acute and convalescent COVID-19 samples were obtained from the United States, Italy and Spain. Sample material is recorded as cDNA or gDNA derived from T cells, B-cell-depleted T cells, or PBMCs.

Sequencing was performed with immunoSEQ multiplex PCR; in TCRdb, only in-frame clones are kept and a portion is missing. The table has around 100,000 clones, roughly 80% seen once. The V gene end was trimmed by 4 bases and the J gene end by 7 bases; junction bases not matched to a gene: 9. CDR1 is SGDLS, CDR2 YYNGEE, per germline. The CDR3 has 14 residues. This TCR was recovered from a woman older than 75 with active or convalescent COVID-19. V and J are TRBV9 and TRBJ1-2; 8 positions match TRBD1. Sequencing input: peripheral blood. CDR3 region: CASSPGQERVGYTF. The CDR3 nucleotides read TGTGCCAGCAGCCCGGGACAGGAAAGAGTTGGCTACACCTTC.